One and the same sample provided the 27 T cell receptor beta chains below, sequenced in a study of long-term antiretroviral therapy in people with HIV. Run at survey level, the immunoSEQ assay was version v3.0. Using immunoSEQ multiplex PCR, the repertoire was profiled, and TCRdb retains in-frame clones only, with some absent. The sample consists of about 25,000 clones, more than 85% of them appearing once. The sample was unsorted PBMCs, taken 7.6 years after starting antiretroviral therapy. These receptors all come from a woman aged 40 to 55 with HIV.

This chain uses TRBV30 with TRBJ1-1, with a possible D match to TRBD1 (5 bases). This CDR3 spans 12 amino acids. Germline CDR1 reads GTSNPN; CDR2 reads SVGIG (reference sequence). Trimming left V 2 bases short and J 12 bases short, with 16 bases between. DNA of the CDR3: TGTGCCTGGAGTTTGGGGGGGACGGGAACTTTCTTT. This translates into CAWSLGGTGTFF.

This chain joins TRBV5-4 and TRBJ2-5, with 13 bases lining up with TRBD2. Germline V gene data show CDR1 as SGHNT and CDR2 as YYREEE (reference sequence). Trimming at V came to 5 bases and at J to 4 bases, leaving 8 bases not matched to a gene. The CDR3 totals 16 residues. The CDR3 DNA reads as TGTGCCAGCAGTCGGACTAGCGGGGGAATCGGAGAGACCCAGTACTTC. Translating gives CASSRTSGGIGETQYF.

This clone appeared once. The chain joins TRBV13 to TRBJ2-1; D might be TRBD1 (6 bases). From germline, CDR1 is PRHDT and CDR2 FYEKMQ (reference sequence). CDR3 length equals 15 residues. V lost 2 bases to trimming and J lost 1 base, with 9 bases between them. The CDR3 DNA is TGTGCCAGCAGCTTAACAAGGGGGTCCTACAATGAGCAGTTCTTC. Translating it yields CASSLTRGSYNEQFF.

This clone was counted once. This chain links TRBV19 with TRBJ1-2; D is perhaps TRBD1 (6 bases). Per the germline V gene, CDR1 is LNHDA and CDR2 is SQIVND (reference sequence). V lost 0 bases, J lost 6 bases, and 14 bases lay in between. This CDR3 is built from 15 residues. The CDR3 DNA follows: TGTGCCAGTAGTATAGAAGGGGCCAGGGGCGATGGCTACACCTTC. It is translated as CASSIEGARGDGYTF.

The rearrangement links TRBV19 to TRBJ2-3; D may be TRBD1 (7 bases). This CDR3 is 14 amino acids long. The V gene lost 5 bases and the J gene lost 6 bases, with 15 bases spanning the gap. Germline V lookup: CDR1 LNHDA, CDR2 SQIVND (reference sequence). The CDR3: CASSLRETGDTQYF. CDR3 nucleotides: TGTGCCAGTAGTCTCCGGGAGACAGGGGATACGCAGTATTTT.

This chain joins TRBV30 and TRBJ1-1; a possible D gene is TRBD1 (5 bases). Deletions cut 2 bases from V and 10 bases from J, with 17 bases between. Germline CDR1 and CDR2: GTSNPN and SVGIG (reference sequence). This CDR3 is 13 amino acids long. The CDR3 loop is CAWSNGIGGGAFF. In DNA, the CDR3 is TGTGCCTGGAGTAACGGGATCGGGGGAGGAGCTTTCTTT.

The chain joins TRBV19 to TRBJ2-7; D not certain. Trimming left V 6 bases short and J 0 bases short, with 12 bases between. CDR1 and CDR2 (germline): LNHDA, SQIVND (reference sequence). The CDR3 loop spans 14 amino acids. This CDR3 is CASRNPTPSYEQYF. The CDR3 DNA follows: TGTGCCAGTAGAAATCCGACACCCTCCTACGAGCAGTACTTC. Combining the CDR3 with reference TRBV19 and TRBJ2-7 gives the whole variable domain DGGITQSPKYLFRKEGQNVTLSCEQNLNHDAMYWYRQDPGQGLRLIYYSQIVNDFQKGDIAEGYSVSREKKESFPLTVTSAQKNPTAFYLCASRNPTPSYEQYFGPGTRLTVT.

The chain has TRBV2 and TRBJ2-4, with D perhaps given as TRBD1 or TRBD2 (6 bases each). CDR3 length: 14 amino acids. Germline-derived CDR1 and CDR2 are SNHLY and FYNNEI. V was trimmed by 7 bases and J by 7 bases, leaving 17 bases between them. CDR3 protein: CASKPRGLVNIQYF. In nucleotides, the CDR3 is TGTGCCAGCAAGCCCCGGGGGCTAGTGAACATTCAGTACTTC.

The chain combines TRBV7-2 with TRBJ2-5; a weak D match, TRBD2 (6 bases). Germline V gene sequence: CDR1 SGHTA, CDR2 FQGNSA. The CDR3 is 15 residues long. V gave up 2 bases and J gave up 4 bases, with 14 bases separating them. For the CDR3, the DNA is TGTGCCAGCAGCTTAAGCGCGTCGCGGGGAGAGACCCAGTACTTC. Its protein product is CASSLSASRGETQYF. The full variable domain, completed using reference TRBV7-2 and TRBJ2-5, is GAGVSQSPSNKVTEKGKDVELRCDPISGHTALYWYRQSLGQGLEFLIYFQGNSAPDKSGLPSDRFSAERTGGSVSTLTIQRTQQEDSAVYLCASSLSASRGETQYFGPGTRLLVL.

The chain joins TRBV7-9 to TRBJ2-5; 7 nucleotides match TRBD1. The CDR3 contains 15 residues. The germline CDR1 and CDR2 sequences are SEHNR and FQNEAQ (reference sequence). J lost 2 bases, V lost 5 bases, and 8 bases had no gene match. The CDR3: CASSEGQVQQETQYF. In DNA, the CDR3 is TGTGCCAGCAGCGAAGGACAGGTACAACAAGAGACCCAGTACTTC.

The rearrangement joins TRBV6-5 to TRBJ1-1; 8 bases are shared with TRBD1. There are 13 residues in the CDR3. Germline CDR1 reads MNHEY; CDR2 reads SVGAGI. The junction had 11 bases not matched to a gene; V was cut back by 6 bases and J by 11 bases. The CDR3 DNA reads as TGTGCCAGCAGGTCGACAGGGGCGGAGGTGGCTTTCTTT. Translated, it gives CASRSTGAEVAFF.

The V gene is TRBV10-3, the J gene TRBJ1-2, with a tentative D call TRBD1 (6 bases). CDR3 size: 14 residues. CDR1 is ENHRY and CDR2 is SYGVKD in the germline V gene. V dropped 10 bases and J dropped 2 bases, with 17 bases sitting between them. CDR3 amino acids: CATQGGNPNYGYTF. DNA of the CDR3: TGTGCCACCCAAGGGGGGAATCCGAACTATGGCTACACCTTC.

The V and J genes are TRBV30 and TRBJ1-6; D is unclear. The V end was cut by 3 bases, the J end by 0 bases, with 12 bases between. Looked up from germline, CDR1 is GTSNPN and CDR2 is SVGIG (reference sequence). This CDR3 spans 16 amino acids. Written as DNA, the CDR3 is TGTGCCTGGAGCCCCGGCGATAGCTCCTATAATTCACCCCTCCACTTT. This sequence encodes CAWSPGDSSYNSPLHF.

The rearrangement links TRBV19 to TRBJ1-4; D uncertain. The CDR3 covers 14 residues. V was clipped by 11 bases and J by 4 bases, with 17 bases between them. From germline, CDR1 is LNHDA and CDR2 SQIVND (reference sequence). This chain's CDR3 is CASSLRRINEKLFF. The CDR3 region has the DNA TGTGCCTCCTCTCTGCGACGGATTAATGAAAAACTGTTTTTT.

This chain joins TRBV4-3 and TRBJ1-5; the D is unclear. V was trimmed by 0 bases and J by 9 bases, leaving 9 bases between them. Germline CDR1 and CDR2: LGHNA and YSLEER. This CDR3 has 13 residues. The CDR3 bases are TGCGCCAGCAGCCAAGATGCGGGTGGGCCCCAGCATTTT. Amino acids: CASSQDAGGPQHF.

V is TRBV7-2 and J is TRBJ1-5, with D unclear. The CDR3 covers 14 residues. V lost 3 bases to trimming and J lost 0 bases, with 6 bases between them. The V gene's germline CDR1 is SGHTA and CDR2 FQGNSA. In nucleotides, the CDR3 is TGTGCCAGCAGCTTTCGGGGTAGCAATCAGCCCCAGCATTTT. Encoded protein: CASSFRGSNQPQHF.

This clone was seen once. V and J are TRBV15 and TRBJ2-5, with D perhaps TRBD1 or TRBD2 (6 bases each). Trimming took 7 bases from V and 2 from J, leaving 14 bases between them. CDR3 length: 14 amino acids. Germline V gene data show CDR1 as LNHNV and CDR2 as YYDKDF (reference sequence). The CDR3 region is CATKGGSSQETQYF. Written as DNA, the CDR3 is TGTGCCACCAAGGGGGGTTCCTCTCAAGAGACCCAGTACTTC.

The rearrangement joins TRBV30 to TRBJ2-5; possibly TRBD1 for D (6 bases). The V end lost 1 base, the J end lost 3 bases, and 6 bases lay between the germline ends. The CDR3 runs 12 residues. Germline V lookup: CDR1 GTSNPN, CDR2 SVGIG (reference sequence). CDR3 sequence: CAWSEGEETQYF. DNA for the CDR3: TGTGCCTGGAGTGAGGGGGAAGAGACCCAGTACTTC.

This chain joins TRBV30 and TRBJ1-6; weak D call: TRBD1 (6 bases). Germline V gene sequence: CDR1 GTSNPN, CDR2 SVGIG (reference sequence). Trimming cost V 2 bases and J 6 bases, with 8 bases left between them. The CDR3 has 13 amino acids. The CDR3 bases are TGTGCCTGGAGTTTACAGGGTAATTCACCCCTCCACTTT. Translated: CAWSLQGNSPLHF.

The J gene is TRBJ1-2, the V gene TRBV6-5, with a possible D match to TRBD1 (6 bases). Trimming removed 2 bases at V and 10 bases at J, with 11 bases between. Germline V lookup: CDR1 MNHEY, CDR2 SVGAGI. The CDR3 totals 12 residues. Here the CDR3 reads CASSYQQGSYTF. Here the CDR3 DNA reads TGTGCCAGCAGTTACCAACAGGGATCCTACACCTTC.

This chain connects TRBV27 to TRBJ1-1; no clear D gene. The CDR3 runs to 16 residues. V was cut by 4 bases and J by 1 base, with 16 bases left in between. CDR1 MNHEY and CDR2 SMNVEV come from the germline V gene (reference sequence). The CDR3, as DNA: TGTGCCAGCAGTTACCACTCGAAGGGATCGAACACTGAAGCTTTCTTT. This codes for CASSYHSKGSNTEAFF.

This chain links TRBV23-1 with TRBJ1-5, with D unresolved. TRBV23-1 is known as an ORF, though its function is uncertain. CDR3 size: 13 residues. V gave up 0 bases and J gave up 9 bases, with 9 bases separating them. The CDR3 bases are TGCGCCAGCAGTCAATCATCAGGTGGGCCCCAGCATTTT. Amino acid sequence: CASSQSSGGPQHF.

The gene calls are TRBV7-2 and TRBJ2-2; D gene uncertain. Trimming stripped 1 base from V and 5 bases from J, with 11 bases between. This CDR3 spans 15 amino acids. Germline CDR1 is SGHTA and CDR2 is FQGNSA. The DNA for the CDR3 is TGTGCCAGCAGCTTAGTCTTCCGAGCGACCGGGGAGCTGTTTTTT. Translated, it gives CASSLVFRATGELFF.

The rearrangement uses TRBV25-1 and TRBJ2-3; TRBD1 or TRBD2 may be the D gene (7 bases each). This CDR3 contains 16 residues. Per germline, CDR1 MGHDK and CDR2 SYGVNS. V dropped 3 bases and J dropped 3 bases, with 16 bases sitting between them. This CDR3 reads CASSDLQGRGTDTQYF. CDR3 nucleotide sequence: TGTGCCAGCAGTGATCTACAGGGGCGGGGGACAGATACGCAGTATTTT.

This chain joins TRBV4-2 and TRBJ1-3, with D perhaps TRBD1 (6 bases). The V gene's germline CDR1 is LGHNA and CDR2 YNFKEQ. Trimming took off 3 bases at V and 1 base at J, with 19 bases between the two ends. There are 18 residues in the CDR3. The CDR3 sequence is CASSQGRGLAFSGNTIYF. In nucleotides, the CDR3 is TGTGCCAGCAGCCAGGGCAGGGGCTTAGCCTTTTCTGGAAACACCATATATTTT.

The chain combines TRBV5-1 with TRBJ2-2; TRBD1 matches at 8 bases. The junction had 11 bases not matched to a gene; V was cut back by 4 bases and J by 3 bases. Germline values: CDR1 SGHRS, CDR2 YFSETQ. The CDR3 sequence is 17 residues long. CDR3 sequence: CASSHRGQGRDTGELFF. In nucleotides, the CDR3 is TGCGCCAGCAGCCATCGCGGACAGGGAAGGGACACCGGGGAGCTGTTTTTT.

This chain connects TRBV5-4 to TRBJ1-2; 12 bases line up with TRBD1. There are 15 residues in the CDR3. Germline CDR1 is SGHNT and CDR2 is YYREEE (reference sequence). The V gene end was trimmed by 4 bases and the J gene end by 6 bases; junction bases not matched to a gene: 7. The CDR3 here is CASSGRDRGPHGYTF. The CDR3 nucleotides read TGTGCCAGCAGCGGCCGGGACAGGGGGCCACATGGCTACACCTTC.